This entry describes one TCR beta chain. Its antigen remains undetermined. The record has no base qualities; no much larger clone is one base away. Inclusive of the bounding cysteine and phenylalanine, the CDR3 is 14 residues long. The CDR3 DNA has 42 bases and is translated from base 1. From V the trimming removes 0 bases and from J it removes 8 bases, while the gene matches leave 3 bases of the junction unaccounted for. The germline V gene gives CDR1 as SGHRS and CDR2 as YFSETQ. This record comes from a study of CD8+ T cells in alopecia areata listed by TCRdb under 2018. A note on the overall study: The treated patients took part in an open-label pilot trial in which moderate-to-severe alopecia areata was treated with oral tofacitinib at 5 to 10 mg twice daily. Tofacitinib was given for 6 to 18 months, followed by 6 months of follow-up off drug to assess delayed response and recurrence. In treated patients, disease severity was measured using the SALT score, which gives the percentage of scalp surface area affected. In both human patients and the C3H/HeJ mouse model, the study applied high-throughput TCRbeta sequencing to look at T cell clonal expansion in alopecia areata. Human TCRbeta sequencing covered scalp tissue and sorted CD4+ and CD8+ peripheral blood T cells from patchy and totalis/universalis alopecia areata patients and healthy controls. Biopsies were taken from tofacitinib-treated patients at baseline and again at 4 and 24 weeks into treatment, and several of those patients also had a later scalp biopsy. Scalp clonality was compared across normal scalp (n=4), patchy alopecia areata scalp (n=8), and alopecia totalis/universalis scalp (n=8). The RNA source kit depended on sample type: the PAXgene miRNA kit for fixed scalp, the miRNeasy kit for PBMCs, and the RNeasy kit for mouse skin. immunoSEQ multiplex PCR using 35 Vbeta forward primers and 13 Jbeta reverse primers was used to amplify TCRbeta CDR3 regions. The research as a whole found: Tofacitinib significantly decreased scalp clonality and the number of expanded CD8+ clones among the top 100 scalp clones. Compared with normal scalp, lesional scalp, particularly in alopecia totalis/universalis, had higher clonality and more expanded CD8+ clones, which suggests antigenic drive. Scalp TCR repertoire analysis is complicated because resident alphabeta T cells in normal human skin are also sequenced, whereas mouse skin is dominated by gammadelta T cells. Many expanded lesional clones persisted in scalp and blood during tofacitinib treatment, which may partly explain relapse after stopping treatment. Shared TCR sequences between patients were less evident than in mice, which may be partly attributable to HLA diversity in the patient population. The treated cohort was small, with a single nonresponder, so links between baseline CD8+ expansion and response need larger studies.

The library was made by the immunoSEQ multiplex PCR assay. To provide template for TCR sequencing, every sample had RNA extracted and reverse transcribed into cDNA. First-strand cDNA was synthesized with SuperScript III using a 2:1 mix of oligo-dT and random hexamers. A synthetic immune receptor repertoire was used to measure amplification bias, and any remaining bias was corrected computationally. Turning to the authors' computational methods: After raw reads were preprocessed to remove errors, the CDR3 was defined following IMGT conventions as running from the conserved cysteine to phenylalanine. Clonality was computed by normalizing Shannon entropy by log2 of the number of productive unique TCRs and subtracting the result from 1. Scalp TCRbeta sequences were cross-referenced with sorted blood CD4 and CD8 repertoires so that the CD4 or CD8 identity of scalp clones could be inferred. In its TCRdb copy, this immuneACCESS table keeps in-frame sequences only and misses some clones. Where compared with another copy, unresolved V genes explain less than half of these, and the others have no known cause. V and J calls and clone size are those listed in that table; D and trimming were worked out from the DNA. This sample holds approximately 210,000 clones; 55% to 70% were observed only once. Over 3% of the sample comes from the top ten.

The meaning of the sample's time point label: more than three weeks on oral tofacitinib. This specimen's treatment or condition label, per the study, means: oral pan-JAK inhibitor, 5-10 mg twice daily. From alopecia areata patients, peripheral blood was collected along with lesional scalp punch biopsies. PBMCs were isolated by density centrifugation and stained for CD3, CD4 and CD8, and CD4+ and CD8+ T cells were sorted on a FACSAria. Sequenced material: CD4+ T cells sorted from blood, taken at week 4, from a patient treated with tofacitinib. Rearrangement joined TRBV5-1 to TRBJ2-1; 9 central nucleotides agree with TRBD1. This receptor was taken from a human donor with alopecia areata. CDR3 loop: CASSLERQGDEQFF. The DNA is TGCGCCAGCAGCTTGGAGAGACAGGGGGATGAGCAGTTCTTC.